These 26 T cell receptor beta chains were all obtained from the same sample, sequenced in a study of spatial heterogeneity in lung cancer. Time point reported: sample taken at primary tumor resection. TCRdb redid the calling of the 5' RACE reads with MiXCR, one entry per CDR3 protein. The sample records about 8,000 distinct CDR3 sequences, around 15% being singletons. Material: normal lung tissue next to the tumor, obtained at surgery. The receptors originated from a male donor with early-stage non-small cell lung cancer.

This clonotype was picked up many times. DNA for the CDR3: TGTGCCAGCAGCGCATGGACTAGCGGGGTCAATAATGAGCAGTTCTTC. The encoded protein is CASSAWTSGVNNEQFF. This chain connects TRBV9 to TRBJ2-1; the match to TRBD2 covers 12 bases. This CDR3 region has 16 residues. Germline V CDR1 and CDR2: SGDLS, YYNGEE. Germline trimming cut 3 bases from V and 7 bases from J; bases unmatched to any gene: 8.

The rearrangement joins TRBV24-1 to TRBJ2-2, with TRBD1 identical over 7 bases. The trim removed 7 bases at V and 1 base at J, leaving 5 bases unmatched. This CDR3 contains 15 residues. Germline V lookup: CDR1 KGHDR, CDR2 SFDVKD. CDR3 in amino acids: CATSRTGRNTGELFF. CDR3 in DNA: TGTGCCACCAGCCGGACAGGACGGAACACCGGGGAGCTGTTTTTT.

The chain carries TRBV2 and TRBJ2-2; D call uncertain. V was shortened by 5 bases and J by 3 bases, with 4 bases between the two germline ends. Germline V gives CDR1 SNHLY, CDR2 FYNNEI. The CDR3 sequence is 12 residues long. CDR3 loop: CASSPDTGELFF. CDR3 nucleotide sequence: TGTGCCAGCAGTCCCGACACCGGGGAGCTGTTTTTT.

The chain has TRBV2 and TRBJ2-3, with D tentatively TRBD2 (5 bases). V lost 7 bases, J lost 3 bases, and 5 bases lay in between. The germline V gene encodes CDR1 SNHLY and CDR2 FYNNEI. This CDR3 spans 11 amino acids. The CDR3 reads CASTGTDTQYF. The CDR3 DNA follows: TGTGCCAGCACGGGGACAGATACGCAGTATTTT.

The chain recombines TRBV20-1 with TRBJ1-2; tentatively, D is TRBD1 (5 bases). The germline V gene has CDR1 DFQATT and CDR2 SNEGSKA (reference sequence). The germline V and J ends were trimmed by 3 bases and 1 base, with 6 bases remaining between them. The CDR3 loop spans 12 amino acids. In nucleotides, the CDR3 is TGCAGTGCTAGCGACAGTAACTATGGCTACACCTTC. It encodes CSASDSNYGYTF.

This clonotype turned up a few times. The chain is built from TRBV4-2 and TRBJ2-7; TRBD2 is a possible D gene (6 bases). CDR1 and CDR2 (germline): LGHNA, YNFKEQ. The CDR3 is 13 residues long. Trimming took 4 bases from V and 5 from J, leaving 12 bases between them. CDR3 protein: CASSPRTGDEQYF. As DNA, the CDR3 is TGTGCCAGCAGCCCCAGGACGGGGGACGAGCAGTACTTC.

This clonotype was found a few times. The gene calls are TRBV6-5 and TRBJ2-2, with TRBD1 matching over 8 bases. Germline-derived CDR1 and CDR2 are MNHEY and SVGAGI. This CDR3 has 17 amino acids. V was pared by 2 bases and J by 4 bases, with 9 bases of the junction left unmatched. CDR3 residues: CASSYQGQGSGTGELFF. CDR3 DNA sequence: TGTGCCAGCAGTTACCAAGGACAGGGAAGCGGCACCGGGGAGCTGTTTTTT.

The genes are TRBV6-5 and TRBJ2-1; 7 positions agree with TRBD2. V gave up 4 bases and J gave up 2 bases; unmatched junction bases: 8. Germline loops: CDR1 MNHEY, CDR2 SVGAGI. CDR3 size: 16 residues. CDR3 in amino acids: CASSFSAGEAYNEQFF. The DNA of the CDR3 is TGTGCCAGCAGTTTCTCGGCGGGGGAAGCCTACAATGAGCAGTTCTTC.

In this sample, this clonotype is medium-sized. The rearrangement links TRBV28 to TRBJ2-6; D remains unclear. V shed 5 bases and J shed 3 bases, with 23 bases lying between them. Germline CDR1 reads MDHEN; CDR2 reads SYDVKM. The CDR3 extends over 19 amino acids. The DNA of the CDR3 is TGTGCCAGCAGTCCAGAGCTGATAGGGAACCCTAGTGGGGCCAACGTCCTGACTTTC. It codes for CASSPELIGNPSGANVLTF.

The rearrangement uses TRBV9 and TRBJ2-5, with 10 nucleotides matching TRBD2. Germline V CDR1 and CDR2: SGDLS, YYNGEE. The V gene end was trimmed by 1 base and the J gene end by 5 bases; junction bases not matched to a gene: 5. The CDR3 extends over 15 amino acids. CDR3 sequence (DNA): TGTGCCAGCAGCGTAAAAGCGGGAGGGCCCGAGACCCAGTACTTC. Translated, it gives CASSVKAGGPETQYF. The complete variable domain, with remaining parts taken from reference TRBV9 and TRBJ2-5, reads DSGVTQTPKHLITATGQRVTLRCSPRSGDLSVYWYQQSLDQGLQFLIQYYNGEERAKGNILERFSAQQFPDLHSELNLSSLELGDSALYFCASSVKAGGPETQYFGPGTRLLVL.

There are many counts of this clonotype. The V gene is TRBV20-1, the J gene TRBJ2-3; the D is unclear. CDR3 length equals 15 residues. The V gene lost 0 bases and the J gene lost 2 bases, with 12 bases spanning the gap. Germline values: CDR1 DFQATT, CDR2 SNEGSKA (reference sequence). CDR3 sequence reads: CSARERKGITDTQYF. DNA of the CDR3: TGCAGTGCTAGAGAGAGAAAAGGGATCACAGATACGCAGTATTTT.

The chain has TRBV29-1 and TRBJ2-4; D possibly corresponds to TRBD1 (6 bases). V lost 0 bases and J 1 base, leaving 7 bases between the germline ends. CDR1 SQVTM and CDR2 ANQGSEA come from the germline V gene. This CDR3 comprises 14 residues. CDR3 residues: CSVEEGGAKNIQYF. The CDR3 DNA follows: TGCAGCGTTGAAGAAGGGGGTGCCAAAAACATTCAGTACTTC.

The J gene is TRBJ2-1, the V gene TRBV20-1, with D hard to call. Trimming stripped 2 bases from V and 3 bases from J, with 5 bases between. The germline CDR1 and CDR2 sequences are DFQATT and SNEGSKA (reference sequence). There are 12 residues in the CDR3. CDR3 bases: TGCAGTGCTAGATGGCACTACAATGAGCAGTTCTTC. Its translation is CSARWHYNEQFF.

This clonotype was counted a few times. The genes are TRBV7-8 and TRBJ2-3; D perhaps matches TRBD1 (6 bases). Looked up from germline, CDR1 is SGHVS and CDR2 is FQNEAQ. Trimming took 1 base from V and 9 from J, leaving 11 bases between them. The CDR3 is made up of 13 amino acids. The CDR3 coding sequence is TGTGCCAGCAGCTTAGTTAACAGGGAGACGCAGTATTTT. Encoded protein: CASSLVNRETQYF.

Sample share makes this clonotype medium-sized (0.01 to 0.1%). This sequence joins TRBV28 and TRBJ1-5, with TRBD1 identical over 7 bases. The CDR3 is made up of 15 amino acids. Germline V lookup: CDR1 MDHEN, CDR2 SYDVKM. Germline trimming cut 3 bases from V and 3 bases from J; bases unmatched to any gene: 5. DNA of the CDR3: TGTGCCAGCAGTTTGGGGAGGGGGCCCAATCAGCCCCAGCATTTT. Its translation: CASSLGRGPNQPQHF.

As to this clonotype: This may stem from a read error, because a much larger clone lies one nucleotide away. CDR3 region: CVSSYDSMNTEAFF. The CDR3 region has the DNA TGTGTCAGCAGCTACGACAGTATGAACACTGAAGCTTTCTTT. The rearrangement links TRBV11-2 to TRBJ1-1, with D perhaps matching TRBD1 (5 bases). Per germline, CDR1 SGHAT and CDR2 FQNNGV. The CDR3 loop spans 14 amino acids.

V and J are TRBV2 and TRBJ1-6; D perhaps matches TRBD1 (6 bases). Germline V gives CDR1 SNHLY, CDR2 FYNNEI. The CDR3 totals 16 residues. V was shortened by 2 bases and J by 11 bases, with 19 bases between the two germline ends. The CDR3 DNA reads as TGTGCCAGCAGTGAACAAACAGGGCCAAAAAGGACACCCCTCCACTTT. This sequence encodes CASSEQTGPKRTPLHF.

This clonotype was recorded at least ten times. The V call is TRBV18, the J call TRBJ1-1; D gene uncertain. The germline CDR1 and CDR2 sequences are KGHSH and LQKENI. Trimming pared 5 bases from V and 0 bases from J, leaving 16 bases between. This CDR3 contains 16 residues. This chain's CDR3 is CASSSSALLLNTEAFF. In nucleotides, the CDR3 is TGTGCCAGCTCAAGCTCTGCGTTACTTCTGAACACTGAAGCTTTCTTT. Full variable domain (outside the CDR3, taken from reference TRBV18 and TRBJ1-1): NAGVMQNPRHLVRRRGQEARLRCSPMKGHSHVYWYRQLPEEGLKFMVYLQKENIIDESGMPKERFSAEFPKEGPSILRIQQVVRGDSAAYFCASSSSALLLNTEAFFGQGTRLTVV.

By sample fraction, this clonotype is large. The DNA of the CDR3 is TGTGCCAGCAGCCCCTACAGGGGTGAAGCTTTCTTT. Its protein is CASSPYRGEAFF. This chain connects TRBV3-1 to TRBJ1-1, with 7 nucleotides matching TRBD1. Germline V gene lookup returns CDR1 LGHDT and CDR2 YNNKEL (reference sequence). With V trimmed by 4 bases and J by 7 bases, 3 bases remained unmatched. The CDR3 length is 12 residues. The entire variable domain, with the rest obtained from reference TRBV3-1 and TRBJ1-1, is as follows: DTAVSQTPKYLVTQMGNDKSIKCEQNLGHDTMYWYKQDSKKFLKIMFSYNNKELIINETVPNRFSPKSPDKAHLNLHINSLELGDSAVYFCASSPYRGEAFFGQGTRLTVV.

By share of the sample, this clonotype is medium-sized. V gene TRBV10-2 combines with J gene TRBJ2-2, with 7 bases matching TRBD1. CDR3 length equals 15 residues. Germline CDR1 WSHSY, CDR2 SAAADI. V was clipped by 7 bases and J by 6 bases; unmatched bases: 11. CDR3 nucleotides: TGCGCCAGCACCAGACAGGGCAGTGGGGCCGGGGAGCTGTTTTTT. Amino acid sequence: CASTRQGSGAGELFF.

This clonotype was counted at least ten times. The chain joins TRBV5-1 to TRBJ1-5; 8 bases match TRBD1. The ends lost 4 bases at V and 4 bases at J; junction bases unmatched: 7. Germline assignment: CDR1 SGHRS and CDR2 YFSETQ. This CDR3 region has 15 residues. The CDR3 DNA sequence: TGCGCCAGCAGCCTAGGACAGGGTTGGAATCAGCCCCAGCATTTT. Translated, it gives CASSLGQGWNQPQHF.

The sample holds a few counts of this clonotype. The chain is built from TRBV6-2 or TRBV6-3 and TRBJ2-7; TRBD1 matches 8 bases. Germline CDR1 reads MNHEY; CDR2 reads SVGEGT. The CDR3 extends over 13 amino acids. The trim removed 6 bases at V and 5 bases at J, leaving 6 bases unmatched. The CDR3: CASRKDRVHEQYF. CDR3 coding DNA: TGTGCCAGCAGAAAGGACAGGGTACACGAGCAGTACTTC.

A note on this clonotype: A much larger clone differs from this one at a single base, so this may be a read error. The chain joins TRBV28 to TRBJ2-1, with D perhaps matching TRBD1 (5 bases). Germline V CDR1 and CDR2: MDHEN, SYDVKM. The CDR3 spans 13 residues. Between the trimmed V and J ends, which lost 3 bases and 5 bases, there was a span of 8 bases. The CDR3 DNA reads as TGTGCCAGCAGTTTCATAGGGGACAATGAGCAGTTCTTC. Its translation is CASSFIGDNEQFF.

Ten or more counts support this clonotype. The CDR3 sequence: CASSPRLREQYF. The CDR3 DNA reads TGTGCCAGCAGCCCTAGACTGCGGGAGCAGTACTTC. The chain combines TRBV11-2 with TRBJ2-7; D unresolved. Trimming removed 5 bases from V and 7 bases from J, with 12 bases in between. CDR1 SGHAT and CDR2 FQNNGV come from the germline V gene. This CDR3 is 12 amino acids long.

This clonotype counts as medium-sized. The chain is built from TRBV27 and TRBJ2-5; D is ambiguous. V was clipped by 3 bases and J by 0 bases, with 5 bases between them. This CDR3 is 13 amino acids long. The germline V gene encodes CDR1 MNHEY and CDR2 SMNVEV (reference sequence). CDR3 residues: CASSLTYQETQYF. CDR3 nucleotides: TGTGCCAGCAGTTTGACGTACCAAGAGACCCAGTACTTC.

The V gene is TRBV20-1, the J gene TRBJ2-2; 10 bases align to TRBD2. The germline V gene has CDR1 DFQATT and CDR2 SNEGSKA (reference sequence). CDR3 size: 14 residues. Trimming removed 1 base from V and 4 bases from J; junction bases left unmatched: 0. Here the CDR3 reads CSARGLAGTGELFF. The CDR3 DNA reads TGCAGTGCTAGAGGACTAGCGGGCACCGGGGAGCTGTTTTTT.